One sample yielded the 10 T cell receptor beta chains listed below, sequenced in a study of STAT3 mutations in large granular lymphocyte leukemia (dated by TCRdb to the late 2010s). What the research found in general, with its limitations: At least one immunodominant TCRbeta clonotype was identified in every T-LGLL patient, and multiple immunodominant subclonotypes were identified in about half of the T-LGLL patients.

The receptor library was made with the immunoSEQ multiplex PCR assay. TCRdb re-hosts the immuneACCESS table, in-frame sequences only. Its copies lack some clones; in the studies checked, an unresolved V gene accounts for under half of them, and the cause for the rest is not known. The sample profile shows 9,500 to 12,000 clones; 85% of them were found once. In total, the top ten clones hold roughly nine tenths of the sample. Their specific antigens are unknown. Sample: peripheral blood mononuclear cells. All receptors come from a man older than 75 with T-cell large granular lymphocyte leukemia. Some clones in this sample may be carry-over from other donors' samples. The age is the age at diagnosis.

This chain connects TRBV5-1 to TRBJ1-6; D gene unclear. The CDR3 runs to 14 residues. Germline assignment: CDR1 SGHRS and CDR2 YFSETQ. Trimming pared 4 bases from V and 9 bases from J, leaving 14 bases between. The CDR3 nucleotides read TGCGCCAGCAGCCCGGACGCAAGACCTTCACCCCTCCACTTT. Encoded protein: CASSPDARPSPLHF.

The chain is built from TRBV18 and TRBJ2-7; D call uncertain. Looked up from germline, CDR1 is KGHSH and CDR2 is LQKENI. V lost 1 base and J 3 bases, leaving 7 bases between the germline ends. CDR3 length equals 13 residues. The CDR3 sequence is CASSPQEIYEQYF. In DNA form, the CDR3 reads TGTGCCAGCTCACCACAAGAAATCTACGAGCAGTACTTC.

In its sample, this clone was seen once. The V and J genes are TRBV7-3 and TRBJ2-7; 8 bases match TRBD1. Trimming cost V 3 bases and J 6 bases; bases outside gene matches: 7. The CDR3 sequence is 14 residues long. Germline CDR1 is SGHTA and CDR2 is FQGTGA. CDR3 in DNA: TGTGCCAGCAGCTTTACAGGGGGGATGTCCGAGCAGTACTTC. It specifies CASSFTGGMSEQYF.

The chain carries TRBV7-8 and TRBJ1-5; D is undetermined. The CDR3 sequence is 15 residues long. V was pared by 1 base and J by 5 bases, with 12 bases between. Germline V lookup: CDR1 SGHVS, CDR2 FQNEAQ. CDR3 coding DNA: TGTGCCAGCAGCTTAGTAGGTCGAGTGGATCAGCCCCAGCATTTT. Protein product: CASSLVGRVDQPQHF.

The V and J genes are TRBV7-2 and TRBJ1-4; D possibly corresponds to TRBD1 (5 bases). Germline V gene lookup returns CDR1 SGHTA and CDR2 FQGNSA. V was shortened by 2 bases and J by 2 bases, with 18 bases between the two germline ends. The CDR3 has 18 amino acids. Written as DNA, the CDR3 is TGTGCCAGCAGCTTACTAAGCGGGGGGGGGTCCACTAATGAAAAACTGTTTTTT. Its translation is CASSLLSGGGSTNEKLFF.

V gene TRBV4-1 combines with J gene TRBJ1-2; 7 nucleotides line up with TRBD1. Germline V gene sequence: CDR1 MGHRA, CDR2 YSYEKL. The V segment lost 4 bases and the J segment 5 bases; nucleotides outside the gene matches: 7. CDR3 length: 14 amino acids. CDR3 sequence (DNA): TGCGCCAGCAGCCCGAGACAGGGCAGGTATGGCTACACCTTC. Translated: CASSPRQGRYGYTF.

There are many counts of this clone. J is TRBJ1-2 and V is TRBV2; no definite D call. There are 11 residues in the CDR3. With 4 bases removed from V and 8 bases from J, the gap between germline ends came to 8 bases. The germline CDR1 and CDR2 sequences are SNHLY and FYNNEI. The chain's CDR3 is CASSVGGGYTF. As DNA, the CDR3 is TGTGCCAGCAGTGTGGGCGGCGGCTACACCTTC.

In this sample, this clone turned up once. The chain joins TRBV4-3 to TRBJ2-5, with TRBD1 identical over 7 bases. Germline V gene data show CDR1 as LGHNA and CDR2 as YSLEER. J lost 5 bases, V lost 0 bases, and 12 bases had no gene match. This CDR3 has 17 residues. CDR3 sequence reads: CASSQDVPGPQGETQYF. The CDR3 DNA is TGCGCCAGCAGCCAAGATGTACCGGGCCCACAGGGGGAGACCCAGTACTTC.

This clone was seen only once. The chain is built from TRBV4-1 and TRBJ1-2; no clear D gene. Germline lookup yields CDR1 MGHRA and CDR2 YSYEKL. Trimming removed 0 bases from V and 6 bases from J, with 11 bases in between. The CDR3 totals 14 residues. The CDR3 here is CASSQDPGWNGYTF. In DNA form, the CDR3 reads TGCGCCAGCAGCCAAGATCCGGGGTGGAATGGCTACACCTTC.

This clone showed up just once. The CDR3: CASSIRQGTEAFF. The CDR3, as DNA: TGTGCCAGTAGTATAAGACAGGGGACGGAAGCTTTCTTT. The V gene is TRBV19, the J gene TRBJ1-1; 8 bases map to TRBD1. V shed 2 bases, J shed 8 bases, and the junction held 4 bases outside the gene matches. CDR3 length: 13 amino acids. The germline V gene has CDR1 LNHDA and CDR2 SQIVND (reference sequence).